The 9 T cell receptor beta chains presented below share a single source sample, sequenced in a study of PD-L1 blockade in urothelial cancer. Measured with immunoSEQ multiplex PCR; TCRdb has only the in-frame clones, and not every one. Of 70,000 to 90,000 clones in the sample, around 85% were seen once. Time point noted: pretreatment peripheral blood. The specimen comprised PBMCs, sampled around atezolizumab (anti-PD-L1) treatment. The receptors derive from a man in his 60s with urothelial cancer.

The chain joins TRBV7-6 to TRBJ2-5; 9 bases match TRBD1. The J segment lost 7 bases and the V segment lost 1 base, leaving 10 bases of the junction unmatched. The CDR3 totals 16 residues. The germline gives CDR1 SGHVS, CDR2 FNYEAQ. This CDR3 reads CASSLVVTGGSGTQYF. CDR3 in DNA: TGTGCCAGCAGCTTAGTTGTAACAGGGGGCTCTGGGACCCAGTACTTC.

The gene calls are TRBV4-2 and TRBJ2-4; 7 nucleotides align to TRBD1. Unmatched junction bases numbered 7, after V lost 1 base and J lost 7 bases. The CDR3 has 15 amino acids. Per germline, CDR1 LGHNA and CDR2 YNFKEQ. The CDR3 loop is CASSQGKGAGNIQYF. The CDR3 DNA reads TGTGCCAGCAGCCAAGGCAAGGGGGCCGGGAACATTCAGTACTTC.

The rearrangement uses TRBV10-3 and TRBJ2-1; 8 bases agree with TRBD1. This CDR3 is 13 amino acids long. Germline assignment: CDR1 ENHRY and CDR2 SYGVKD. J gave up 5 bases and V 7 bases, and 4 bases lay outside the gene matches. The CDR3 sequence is CAINMDRDNEQFF. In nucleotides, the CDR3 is TGTGCCATCAACATGGACAGGGACAATGAGCAGTTCTTC.

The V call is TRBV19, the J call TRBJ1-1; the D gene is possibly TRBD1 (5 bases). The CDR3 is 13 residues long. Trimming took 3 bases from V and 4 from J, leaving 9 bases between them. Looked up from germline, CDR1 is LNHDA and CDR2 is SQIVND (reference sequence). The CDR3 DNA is TGTGCCAGTAGTATGGGGGGGAGCACTGAAGCTTTCTTT. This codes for CASSMGGSTEAFF.

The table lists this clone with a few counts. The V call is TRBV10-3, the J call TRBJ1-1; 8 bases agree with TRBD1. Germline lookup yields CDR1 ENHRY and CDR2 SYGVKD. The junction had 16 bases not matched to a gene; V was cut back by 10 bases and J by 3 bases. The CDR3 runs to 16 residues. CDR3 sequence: CATRSTGQGRDTEAFF. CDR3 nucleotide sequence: TGTGCCACCCGGTCGACAGGACAGGGTCGGGACACTGAAGCTTTCTTT.

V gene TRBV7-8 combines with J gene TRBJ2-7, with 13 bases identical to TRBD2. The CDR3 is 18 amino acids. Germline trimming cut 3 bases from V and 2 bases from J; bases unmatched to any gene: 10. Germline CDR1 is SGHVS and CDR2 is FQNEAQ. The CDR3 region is CASSLMTSGRTSPYEQYF. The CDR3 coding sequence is TGTGCCAGCAGCTTGATGACTAGCGGGAGGACCTCCCCCTACGAGCAGTACTTC.

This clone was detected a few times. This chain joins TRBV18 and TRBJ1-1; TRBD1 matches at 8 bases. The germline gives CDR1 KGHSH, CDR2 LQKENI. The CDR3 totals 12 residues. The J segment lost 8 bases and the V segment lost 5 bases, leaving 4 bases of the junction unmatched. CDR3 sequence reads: CASSTGQGEAFF. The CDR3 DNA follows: TGTGCCAGCTCAACTGGACAGGGCGAAGCTTTCTTT.

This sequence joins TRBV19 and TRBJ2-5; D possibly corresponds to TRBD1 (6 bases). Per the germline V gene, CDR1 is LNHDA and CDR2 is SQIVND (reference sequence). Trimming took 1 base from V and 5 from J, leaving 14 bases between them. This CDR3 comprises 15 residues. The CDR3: CASSIATGIRETQYF. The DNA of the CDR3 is TGTGCCAGTAGTATAGCCACAGGGATAAGGGAGACCCAGTACTTC.

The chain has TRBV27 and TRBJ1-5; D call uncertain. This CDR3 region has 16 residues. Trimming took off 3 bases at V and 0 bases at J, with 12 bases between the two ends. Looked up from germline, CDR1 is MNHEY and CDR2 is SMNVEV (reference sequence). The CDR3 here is CASSFSGFNSNQPQHF. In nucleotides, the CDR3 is TGTGCCAGCAGTTTCTCGGGGTTTAATAGCAATCAGCCCCAGCATTTT.